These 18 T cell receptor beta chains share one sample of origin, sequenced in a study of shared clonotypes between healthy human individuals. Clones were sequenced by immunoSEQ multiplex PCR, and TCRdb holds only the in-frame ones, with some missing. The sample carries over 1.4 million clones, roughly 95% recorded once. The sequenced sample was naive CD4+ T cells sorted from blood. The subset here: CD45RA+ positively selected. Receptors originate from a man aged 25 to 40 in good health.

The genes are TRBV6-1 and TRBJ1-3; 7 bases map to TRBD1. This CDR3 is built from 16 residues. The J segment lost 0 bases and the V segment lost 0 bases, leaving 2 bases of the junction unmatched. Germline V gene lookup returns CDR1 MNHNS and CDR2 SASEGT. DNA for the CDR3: TGTGCCAGCAGTGAAGCTGGGACAGTCTCTGGAAACACCATATATTTT. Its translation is CASSEAGTVSGNTIYF.

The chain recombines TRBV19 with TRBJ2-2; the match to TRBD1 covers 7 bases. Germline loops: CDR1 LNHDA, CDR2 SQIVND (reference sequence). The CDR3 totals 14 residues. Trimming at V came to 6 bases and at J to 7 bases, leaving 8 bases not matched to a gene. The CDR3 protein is CASSRQGHIGELFF. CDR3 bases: TGTGCCAGTAGCCGACAGGGTCACATCGGGGAGCTGTTTTTT.

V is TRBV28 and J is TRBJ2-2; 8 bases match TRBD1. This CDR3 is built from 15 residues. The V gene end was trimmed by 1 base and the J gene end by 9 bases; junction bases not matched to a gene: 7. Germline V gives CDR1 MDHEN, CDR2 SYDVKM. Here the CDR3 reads CASSLSGRGLRELFF. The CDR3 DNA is TGTGCCAGCAGTTTATCTGGCAGGGGGCTCAGGGAGCTGTTTTTT.

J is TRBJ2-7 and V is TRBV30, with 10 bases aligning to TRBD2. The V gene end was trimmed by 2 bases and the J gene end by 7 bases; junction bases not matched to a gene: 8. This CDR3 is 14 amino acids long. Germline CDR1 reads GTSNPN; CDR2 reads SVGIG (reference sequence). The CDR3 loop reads CAWSTSGRAGEQYF. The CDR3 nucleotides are TGTGCCTGGAGTACCAGCGGGAGGGCCGGTGAGCAGTACTTC.

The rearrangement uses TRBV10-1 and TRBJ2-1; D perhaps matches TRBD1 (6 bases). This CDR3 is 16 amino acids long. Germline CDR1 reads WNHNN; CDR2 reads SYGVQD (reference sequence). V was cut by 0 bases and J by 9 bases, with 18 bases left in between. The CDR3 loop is CASSESTGWGRGEQFF. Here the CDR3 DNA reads TGCGCCAGCAGTGAGTCGACGGGCTGGGGGCGTGGTGAGCAGTTCTTC.

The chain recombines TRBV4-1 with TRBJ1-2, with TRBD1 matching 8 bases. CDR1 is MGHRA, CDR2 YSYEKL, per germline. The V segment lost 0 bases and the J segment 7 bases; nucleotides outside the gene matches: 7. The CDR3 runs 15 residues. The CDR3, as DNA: TGCGCCAGCAGCCAAGATCCGGACAGGGCGGCTGGCTACACCTTC. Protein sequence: CASSQDPDRAAGYTF.

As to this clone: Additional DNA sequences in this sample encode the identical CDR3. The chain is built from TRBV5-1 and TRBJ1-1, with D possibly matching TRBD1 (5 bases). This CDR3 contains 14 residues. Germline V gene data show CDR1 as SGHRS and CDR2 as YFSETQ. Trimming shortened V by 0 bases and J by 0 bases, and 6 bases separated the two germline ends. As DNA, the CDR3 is TGCGCCAGCAGCTTGGAGGGGTTGAACACTGAAGCTTTCTTT. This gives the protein CASSLEGLNTEAFF.

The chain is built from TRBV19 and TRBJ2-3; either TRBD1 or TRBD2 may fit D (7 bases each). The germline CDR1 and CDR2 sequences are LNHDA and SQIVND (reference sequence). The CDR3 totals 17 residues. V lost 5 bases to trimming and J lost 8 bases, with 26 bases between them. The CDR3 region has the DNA TGTGCCAGTAGTCCTATCAGGGGGGGGACTTCGGAGGGTACGCAGTATTTT. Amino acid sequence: CASSPIRGGTSEGTQYF.

The CDR3 loop is CASTSEWTSGTQYF. CDR3 bases: TGTGCCAGTACTAGTGAGTGGACTAGCGGGACGCAGTACTTC. The V call is TRBV19, the J call TRBJ2-7; 12 bases are shared with TRBD2. The CDR3 is made up of 14 amino acids. Germline loops: CDR1 LNHDA, CDR2 SQIVND (reference sequence). After removal of 7 bases from V and 9 bases from J, the junction contained 10 bases not matched to a gene.

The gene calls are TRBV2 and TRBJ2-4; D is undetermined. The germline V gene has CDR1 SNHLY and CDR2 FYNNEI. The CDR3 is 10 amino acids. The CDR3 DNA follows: TGTACACCCTCTAAAAACATTCAGTACTTC. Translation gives CTPSKNIQYF.

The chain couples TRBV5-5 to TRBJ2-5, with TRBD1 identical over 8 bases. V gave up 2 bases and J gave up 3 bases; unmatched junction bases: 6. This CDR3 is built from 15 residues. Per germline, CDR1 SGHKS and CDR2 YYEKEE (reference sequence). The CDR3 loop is CASSFFRGREETQYF. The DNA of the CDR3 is TGTGCCAGCAGCTTCTTCAGGGGGCGGGAAGAGACCCAGTACTTC.

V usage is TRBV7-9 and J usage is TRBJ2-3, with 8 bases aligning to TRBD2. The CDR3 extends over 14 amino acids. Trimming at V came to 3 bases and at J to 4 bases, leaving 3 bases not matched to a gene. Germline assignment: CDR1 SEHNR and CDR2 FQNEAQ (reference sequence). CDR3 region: CASSFSGTADTQYF. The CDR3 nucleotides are TGTGCCAGCAGCTTTAGCGGGACGGCAGATACGCAGTATTTT.

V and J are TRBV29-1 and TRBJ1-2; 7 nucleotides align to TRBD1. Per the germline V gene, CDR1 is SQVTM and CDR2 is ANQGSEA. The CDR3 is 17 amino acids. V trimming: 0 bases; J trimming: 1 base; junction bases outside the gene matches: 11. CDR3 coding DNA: TGCAGCGTTGAAGAACCAGGGGGGGACCCTCGTAACTATGGCTACACCTTC. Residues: CSVEEPGGDPRNYGYTF.

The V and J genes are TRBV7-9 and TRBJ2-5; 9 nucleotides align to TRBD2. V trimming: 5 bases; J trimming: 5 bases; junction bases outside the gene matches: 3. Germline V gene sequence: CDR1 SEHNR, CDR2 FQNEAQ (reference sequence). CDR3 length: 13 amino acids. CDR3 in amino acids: CASSPTSGETQYF. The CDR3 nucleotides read TGTGCCAGCAGCCCTACTAGCGGGGAGACCCAGTACTTC.

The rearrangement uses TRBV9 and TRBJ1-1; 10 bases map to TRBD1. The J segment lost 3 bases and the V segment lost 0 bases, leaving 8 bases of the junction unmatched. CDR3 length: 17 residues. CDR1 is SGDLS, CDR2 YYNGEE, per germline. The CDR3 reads CASSVAGTGAADTEAFF. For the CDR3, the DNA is TGTGCCAGCAGCGTAGCAGGGACAGGGGCTGCGGACACTGAAGCTTTCTTT.

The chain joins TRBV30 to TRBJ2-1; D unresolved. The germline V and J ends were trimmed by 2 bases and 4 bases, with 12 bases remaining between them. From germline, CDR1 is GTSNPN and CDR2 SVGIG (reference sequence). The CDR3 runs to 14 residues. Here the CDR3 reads CAWSWRKSYNEQFF. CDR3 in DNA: TGTGCCTGGAGTTGGAGAAAAAGTTACAATGAGCAGTTCTTC.

This chain's CDR3 is CASSSPTSGRVAKNIQYF. In DNA, the CDR3 is TGTGCCAGCAGCTCACCGACTAGCGGGAGGGTCGCCAAAAACATTCAGTACTTC. The genes are TRBV7-9 and TRBJ2-4, with 14 positions matching TRBD2. CDR1 is SEHNR, CDR2 FQNEAQ, per germline (reference sequence). The CDR3 has 18 residues. The J segment lost 1 base and the V segment lost 4 bases, leaving 6 bases of the junction unmatched. Full variable domain (outside the CDR3, taken from reference TRBV7-9 and TRBJ2-4): DTGVSQNPRHKITKRGQNVTFRCDPISEHNRLYWYRQTLGQGPEFLTYFQNEAQLEKSRLLSDRFSAERPKGSFSTLEIQRTEQGDSAMYLCASSSPTSGRVAKNIQYFGAGTRLSVL.

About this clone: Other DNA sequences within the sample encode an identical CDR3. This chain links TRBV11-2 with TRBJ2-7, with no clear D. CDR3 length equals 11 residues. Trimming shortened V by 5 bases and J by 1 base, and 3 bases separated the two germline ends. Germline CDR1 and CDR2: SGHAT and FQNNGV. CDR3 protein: CASSPSYEQYF. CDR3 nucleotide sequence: TGTGCCAGCAGCCCATCCTACGAGCAGTACTTC.